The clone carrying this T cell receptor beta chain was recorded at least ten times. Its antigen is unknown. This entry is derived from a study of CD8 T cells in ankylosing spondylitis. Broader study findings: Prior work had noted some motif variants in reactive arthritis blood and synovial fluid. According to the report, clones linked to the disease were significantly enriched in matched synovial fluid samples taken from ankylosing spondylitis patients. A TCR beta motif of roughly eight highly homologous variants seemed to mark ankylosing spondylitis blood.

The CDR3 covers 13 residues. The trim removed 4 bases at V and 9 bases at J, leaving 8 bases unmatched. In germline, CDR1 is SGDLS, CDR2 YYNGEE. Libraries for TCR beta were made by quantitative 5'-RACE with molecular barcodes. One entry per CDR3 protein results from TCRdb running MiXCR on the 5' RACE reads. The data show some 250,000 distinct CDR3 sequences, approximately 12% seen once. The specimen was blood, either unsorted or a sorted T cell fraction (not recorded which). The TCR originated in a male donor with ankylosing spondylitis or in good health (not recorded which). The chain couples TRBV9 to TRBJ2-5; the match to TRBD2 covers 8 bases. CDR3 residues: CASSYGTSLAQYF. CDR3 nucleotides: TGTGCCAGCAGCTACGGGACTAGTTTGGCCCAGTACTTC.